This paragraph covers one T cell receptor (beta chain) sequence. This record belongs to a study of blood T cell repertoires in COVID-19. Study overall: Nucleic acid was either cDNA or gDNA, and it came from T cells, B-cell-depleted T cells, or PBMCs.

In the source study's methods: By means of reference gene primer amplification, nucleated cell counts were estimated. Clones were sequenced by immunoSEQ multiplex PCR, and TCRdb holds only the in-frame ones, with some missing. Clonal size and the V and J genes are those of that table, whereas D and trimming came from the DNA. The repertoire includes about 270,000 clones, approximately 86% of them detected once, and around a tenth sits in the top ten. V was clipped by 2 bases and J by 3 bases, with 13 bases between them. The CDR3 has 15 residues. Germline CDR1 and CDR2: SNHLY and FYNNEI. Sequencing input: peripheral blood. The chain carries TRBV2 and TRBJ1-2; D is possibly TRBD1 (5 bases). The sequence was collected from a man aged 40-50 years who had recovered from COVID-19. CDR3 amino acids: CASSERLGGDYGYTF. CDR3 DNA sequence: TGTGCCAGCAGTGAACGGCTCGGGGGGGACTATGGCTACACCTTC.